The next 7 T cell receptor beta chains were all read from a single sample in a study of control samples from healthy donors and cancer patients. Produced via immunoSEQ multiplex PCR; TCRdb's table is partial and in-frame only. The sample has about 410,000 clones, more than 80% seen once. The sequencing sample was made of PBMCs. These receptors all stem from a man aged 35 to 55 with head and neck cancer.

The chain recombines TRBV5-1 with TRBJ1-1, with D uncertain. V lost 4 bases and J 0 bases, leaving 13 bases between the germline ends. The CDR3 runs to 15 residues. CDR1 SGHRS and CDR2 YFSETQ come from the germline V gene. The CDR3 bases are TGCGCCAGCAGCCTGAGTAGAGGCCTGAACACTGAAGCTTTCTTT. This codes for CASSLSRGLNTEAFF.

The genes are TRBV19 and TRBJ2-7; 9 nucleotides agree with TRBD1. The CDR3 extends over 14 amino acids. Losses at the gene ends were 5 bases for V and 3 bases for J; bases not matched to a gene: 5. In germline, CDR1 is LNHDA, CDR2 SQIVND (reference sequence). CDR3 region: CASSSSGQGYEQYF. Here the CDR3 DNA reads TGTGCCAGTAGTTCGTCGGGACAGGGCTACGAGCAGTACTTC.

The CDR3 sequence is CTSSQDSGSSYEQYF. As DNA, the CDR3 is TGCACCAGCAGCCAAGATTCAGGGAGCTCCTACGAGCAGTACTTC. This chain uses TRBV1 with TRBJ2-7. TRBV1 counts as a pseudogene. The CDR3 has 15 amino acids.

V and J are TRBV2 and TRBJ1-1, with TRBD1 matching over 7 bases. V trimming: 4 bases; J trimming: 2 bases; junction bases outside the gene matches: 7. CDR1 SNHLY and CDR2 FYNNEI come from the germline V gene. This CDR3 is built from 15 residues. The CDR3 nucleotides read TGTGCCAGCAGTGTAGGGGGCCATAGTAACACTGAAGCTTTCTTT. As protein: CASSVGGHSNTEAFF.

J is TRBJ1-1 and V is TRBV24-1, with D possibly matching TRBD1 (5 bases). CDR3 size: 12 residues. The germline V and J ends were trimmed by 5 bases and 7 bases, with 10 bases remaining between them. Germline V gene sequence: CDR1 KGHDR, CDR2 SFDVKD. The DNA of the CDR3 is TGTGCCACCAGTGTTGGGGCTGGTGAAGCTTTCTTT. Its translation: CATSVGAGEAFF.

This chain connects TRBV6-2 or TRBV6-3 to TRBJ2-1, with D unresolved. This CDR3 is built from 15 residues. With 5 bases removed from V and 2 bases from J, the gap between germline ends came to 13 bases. Germline V lookup: CDR1 MNHEY, CDR2 SVGEGT. CDR3 DNA sequence: TGTGCCAGCAGTATATCCACTCCACCCTACAATGAGCAGTTCTTC. The encoded protein is CASSISTPPYNEQFF.

This chain uses TRBV27 with TRBJ1-2; 9 bases fit TRBD1. The J segment lost 7 bases and the V segment lost 5 bases, leaving 5 bases of the junction unmatched. CDR3 length: 13 amino acids. Germline V lookup: CDR1 MNHEY, CDR2 SMNVEV (reference sequence). This chain's CDR3 is CASSPGTGFGYTF. The CDR3 bases are TGTGCCAGCAGTCCCGGGACAGGGTTTGGCTACACCTTC.